The 23 T cell receptor beta chains listed next were all sequenced from one sample in a study of blood T cell repertoires in COVID-19. The data were produced by immunoSEQ multiplex PCR, yet TCRdb's version contains in-frame clones alone and is incomplete. The profile shows approximately 190,000 clones, roughly 80% of them singletons. What was sequenced was peripheral blood. Receptor source: a woman in her forties with acute or convalescent COVID-19.

The genes are TRBV3-1 (or the pseudogene TRBV3-2) and TRBJ2-7; D not certain. Germline loops: CDR1 LGHDT, CDR2 YNNKEL (reference sequence). V shed 1 base and J shed 3 bases, with 13 bases lying between them. The CDR3 has 15 amino acids. The CDR3 here is CASSQGPGPLYEQYF. CDR3 nucleotides: TGTGCCAGCAGCCAAGGACCAGGTCCCCTCTACGAGCAGTACTTC.

The chain joins TRBV4-1 to TRBJ1-2, with TRBD1 matching 7 bases. Germline values: CDR1 MGHRA, CDR2 YSYEKL. This CDR3 spans 18 amino acids. Losses at the gene ends were 4 bases for V and 0 bases for J; bases not matched to a gene: 14. The CDR3 sequence is CASSPLSGTVGSNYGYTF. The CDR3 nucleotides are TGCGCCAGCAGCCCATTATCCGGGACAGTTGGTTCTAACTATGGCTACACCTTC.

V gene TRBV11-2 combines with J gene TRBJ2-3, with TRBD2 matching over 13 bases. Germline CDR1 and CDR2: SGHAT and FQNNGV. J gave up 1 base and V 4 bases, and 2 bases lay outside the gene matches. The CDR3 has 16 amino acids. CDR3 loop: CASSSGLAGGTDTQYF. The CDR3 DNA follows: TGTGCCAGCAGCTCCGGACTAGCGGGGGGCACAGATACGCAGTATTTT.

The chain is built from TRBV7-9 and TRBJ2-3, with 10 bases matching TRBD1. Germline CDR1 and CDR2: SEHNR and FQNEAQ (reference sequence). Trimming took 5 bases from V and 3 from J; bases not matched to a gene: 8. This CDR3 region has 16 residues. CDR3 sequence (DNA): TGTGCCAGCAGCACACAGCCGGGACAGGGGACAGATACGCAGTATTTT. Translation: CASSTQPGQGTDTQYF.

The rearrangement links TRBV5-1 to TRBJ2-5, with D hard to call. CDR1 and CDR2 (germline): SGHRS, YFSETQ. This CDR3 comprises 14 residues. The germline V and J ends were trimmed by 1 base and 0 bases, with 7 bases remaining between them. The chain's CDR3 is CASSLWANQETQYF. For the CDR3, the DNA is TGCGCCAGCAGCTTGTGGGCGAACCAAGAGACCCAGTACTTC.

The rearrangement joins TRBV28 to TRBJ1-1; D is perhaps TRBD1 (6 bases). This CDR3 has 16 amino acids. Germline lookup yields CDR1 MDHEN and CDR2 SYDVKM. V gave up 4 bases and J gave up 0 bases, with 15 bases separating them. The CDR3: CASSSPGTFMNTEAFF. CDR3 coding DNA: TGTGCCAGCAGTTCCCCCGGGACATTTATGAACACTGAAGCTTTCTTT.

This chain uses TRBV4-1 with TRBJ1-1; no reliable D call. CDR1 and CDR2 from the germline V gene are MGHRA and YSYEKL. CDR3 length: 12 residues. The V and J ends lost 0 bases and 8 bases respectively, with 7 bases between them. The CDR3 region has the DNA TGCGCCAGCAGCCAAGACAGGAGGGAAGCTTTCTTT. It specifies CASSQDRREAFF.

This chain joins TRBV5-4 and TRBJ2-2; tentative D call: TRBD2 (6 bases). V was shortened by 0 bases and J by 4 bases, with 10 bases between the two germline ends. CDR3 length equals 15 residues. Germline assignment: CDR1 SGHNT and CDR2 YYREEE (reference sequence). The CDR3 region is CASSLAGTLTGELFF. The CDR3 region has the DNA TGTGCCAGCAGCTTGGCTGGGACTCTCACCGGGGAGCTGTTTTTT.

The rearrangement joins TRBV10-3 to TRBJ1-2; tentatively, D is TRBD1 (5 bases). Germline CDR1 is ENHRY and CDR2 is SYGVKD. The CDR3 length is 14 residues. V dropped 6 bases and J dropped 3 bases, with 14 bases sitting between them. CDR3 in amino acids: CAIRSSLGHYGYTF. CDR3 DNA: TGTGCCATCAGGTCCTCCTTGGGGCACTATGGCTACACCTTC.

The chain has TRBV4-1 and TRBJ2-7; weak D call: TRBD2 (8 bases). The CDR3 runs 15 residues. V lost 3 bases to trimming and J lost 2 bases, with 14 bases between them. Germline V gene data show CDR1 as MGHRA and CDR2 as YSYEKL. CDR3: CASSQGQRETYEQYF. The DNA of the CDR3 is TGCGCCAGCAGCCAGGGACAGCGGGAGACCTACGAGCAGTACTTC.

This clone turned up a few times. The chain recombines TRBV14 with TRBJ1-1; D gene uncertain. Trimming removed 3 bases at V and 0 bases at J, with 8 bases between. There are 14 residues in the CDR3. The germline gives CDR1 SGHDN, CDR2 FVKESK. The CDR3 DNA is TGTGCCAGCAGCCAGCGTGCCATGAACACTGAAGCTTTCTTT. This translates into CASSQRAMNTEAFF.

The chain uses TRBV2 and TRBJ2-2; D may be TRBD2 (7 bases). Trimming took off 9 bases at V and 2 bases at J, with 13 bases between the two ends. CDR1 and CDR2 from the germline V gene are SNHLY and FYNNEI. CDR3 length: 14 residues. CDR3 nucleotides: TGTGCCAGTTCGGGGGGCCCTAACACCGGGGAGCTGTTTTTT. Translation: CASSGGPNTGELFF.

The rearrangement joins TRBV28 to TRBJ2-2; TRBD2 agrees at 9 bases. With 6 bases clipped from V and 4 bases from J, the junction kept 12 bases outside the gene matches. The CDR3 totals 17 residues. Per the germline V gene, CDR1 is MDHEN and CDR2 is SYDVKM. CDR3 DNA: TGTGCCAGCAGCTATCCTTTTGGCGGGGGGGCCACCGGGGAGCTGTTTTTT. It yields the protein CASSYPFGGGATGELFF.

This clone has only a few counts. The chain employs TRBV7-9 and TRBJ2-3; D unclear. The V end was cut by 4 bases, the J end by 0 bases, with 14 bases between. The CDR3 totals 16 residues. Germline values: CDR1 SEHNR, CDR2 FQNEAQ (reference sequence). The CDR3 DNA reads as TGTGCCAGCAGCTCGCGTTCAGGAATTAGCACAGATACGCAGTATTTT. It specifies CASSSRSGISTDTQYF.

This clone has a handful of counts. This chain connects TRBV28 to TRBJ2-7; D is perhaps TRBD2 (6 bases). The CDR3 covers 15 residues. Germline CDR1 MDHEN, CDR2 SYDVKM. Trimming removed 5 bases at V and 4 bases at J, with 18 bases between. The CDR3 spells CASSNPTLAPYEQYF. Here the CDR3 DNA reads TGTGCCAGCAGTAACCCAACTCTAGCGCCATACGAGCAGTACTTC.

The chain is built from TRBV9 and TRBJ2-7; a weak D match, TRBD1 (6 bases). V shed 2 bases and J shed 6 bases, with 15 bases lying between them. Germline V CDR1 and CDR2: SGDLS, YYNGEE. This CDR3 is built from 14 residues. CDR3 sequence: CASSVTAVRGEQYF. CDR3 DNA sequence: TGTGCCAGCAGCGTTACTGCAGTCAGGGGCGAGCAGTACTTC. Drawing the rest from reference TRBV9 and TRBJ2-7, the complete variable domain is DSGVTQTPKHLITATGQRVTLRCSPRSGDLSVYWYQQSLDQGLQFLIQYYNGEERAKGNILERFSAQQFPDLHSELNLSSLELGDSALYFCASSVTAVRGEQYFGPGTRLTVT.

This chain links TRBV30 with TRBJ1-6, with no clear D. V was shortened by 0 bases and J by 14 bases, with 17 bases between the two germline ends. This CDR3 comprises 14 residues. Germline V lookup: CDR1 GTSNPN, CDR2 SVGIG (reference sequence). The CDR3 nucleotides read TGTGCCTGGAGTGTACTGGGAGTTGGGGTCACCCTCCACTTT. Protein product: CAWSVLGVGVTLHF.

This chain joins TRBV13 and TRBJ2-7; 9 bases fit TRBD2. Germline values: CDR1 PRHDT, CDR2 FYEKMQ (reference sequence). V shed 11 bases and J 9 bases; nucleotides not matched to a gene: 32. The CDR3 totals 19 residues. DNA of the CDR3: TGTGCCCGCCGCTCTGGGTATGGGCGGGGGGGCGTTAAAACTAGAGGGCAGTACTTC. Translated, it gives CARRSGYGRGGVKTRGQYF.

V usage is TRBV28 and J usage is TRBJ2-2; D perhaps matches TRBD2 (7 bases). Per the germline V gene, CDR1 is MDHEN and CDR2 is SYDVKM. V was pared by 3 bases and J by 8 bases, with 13 bases between. The CDR3 has 14 residues. The CDR3 is CASSFRGGGGELFF. The CDR3, as DNA: TGTGCCAGCAGTTTCCGCGGGGGCGGGGGGGAGCTGTTTTTT.

The chain links TRBV11-2 to TRBJ2-3, with 9 bases matching TRBD2. This CDR3 is 15 amino acids long. From germline, CDR1 is SGHAT and CDR2 FQNNGV. After removal of 6 bases from V and 0 bases from J, the junction contained 4 bases not matched to a gene. In DNA form, the CDR3 reads TGTGCCAGCAGAACGGGACTAGCTAGCACAGATACGCAGTATTTT. It yields the protein CASRTGLASTDTQYF.

The V call is TRBV7-2, the J call TRBJ1-6; unclear D gene. The CDR3 runs to 16 residues. The V and J ends lost 2 bases and 5 bases respectively, with 13 bases between them. Germline CDR1 is SGHTA and CDR2 is FQGNSA. CDR3 sequence reads: CASSLPLTRHNSPLHF. The CDR3, as DNA: TGTGCCAGCAGCTTACCCCTAACTCGTCATAATTCACCCCTCCACTTT.

This clone was recorded once. The rearrangement joins TRBV10-3 to TRBJ2-2; 9 nucleotides match TRBD1. J was trimmed by 1 base and V by 3 bases; bases with no gene match: 3. CDR1 and CDR2 from the germline V gene are ENHRY and SYGVKD. The CDR3 covers 16 residues. The CDR3 here is CAISDPGQGNTGELFF. CDR3 bases: TGTGCCATCAGTGATCCGGGACAGGGGAACACCGGGGAGCTGTTTTTT.

The chain carries TRBV2 and TRBJ2-1, with 9 bases matching TRBD1. CDR1 is SNHLY, CDR2 FYNNEI, per germline. The CDR3 contains 15 residues. Losses at the gene ends were 9 bases for V and 5 bases for J; bases not matched to a gene: 11. The CDR3 DNA reads as TGTGCCAGTCCCACCGGGACAGGGCGGAACAATGAGCAGTTCTTC. Protein: CASPTGTGRNNEQFF.